This TCR beta chain is drawn from a study of T cell responses to AZD1222 COVID-19 vaccine. V dropped 3 bases and J dropped 6 bases, with 9 bases sitting between them. This CDR3 contains 13 residues. The repertoire was sequenced with immunoSEQ multiplex PCR; TCRdb's copy has only in-frame clones and lacks some. Of fewer than 150,000 clones in the sample, roughly 90% were seen once. The input for sequencing was peripheral blood, taken on day 0 of AZD1222 vaccination. This TCR came from an adult in good health. The chain uses TRBV12-3 or TRBV12-4 and TRBJ1-5; possible D gene TRBD1, 6 bases. CDR3 residues: CASSLGGAQPQHF. The CDR3 DNA sequence: TGTGCCAGCAGTTTGGGGGGGGCTCAGCCCCAGCATTTT.